This TCR beta chain was sequenced for a study of cytomegalovirus exposure and HLA in healthy donors (dated by TCRdb to 2017 to 2019). As for the study more broadly: The 500 to 800 repertoires of the first cohort and the 120 validation repertoires were produced on the same platform, according to a later analysis. The study aimed to test whether signatures of past pathogen exposure could be identified by cataloging public T cell receptors. A separate validation cohort of about 110 different subjects was used in addition to the 666-subject first cohort. High-throughput TCR immunosequencing, statistical association of individual TCRs with disease status, and machine learning were combined to predict cytomegalovirus infection status.

Worth noting for this clone: The target of this receptor is not known. Base qualities are missing; no much larger clone stands one base away.

Results the study describes overall, beyond this receptor: Most TCR sequences were seen in very few donors, while some public TCRs were found in many individuals. In vitro tests confirmed that three of the cytomegalovirus-associated TCR beta chains recognize cytomegalovirus antigens. In the study, 164 TCR beta chains were listed as associated with cytomegalovirus. Subsequent analysis determined that TCRs grouped into clusters in the first cohort also showed a tendency toward co-occurrence across the 120 validation repertoires, and roughly 95% of cluster scores exceeded 0. All 120 or so repertoires were used to score co-occurrence in the validation cohort in a later analysis, because that analysis had no HLA typing for the cohort. The authors suggested that the approach could potentially be generalized to other disease states and immunological phenotypes. The classifier was reported to diagnose cytomegalovirus status with high specificity and sensitivity in both the original and validation cohorts.

The library relied on the immunoSEQ multiplex PCR assay. The source study handled its data this way. To diagnose cytomegalovirus status from the catalog of TCR beta chain sequences, a statistical classification framework was built. TCRdb retrieved this table from immuneACCESS and kept in-frame rearrangements only. Not all clones are present; in checked studies, unresolved V genes account for under half, and no reason is known for the remainder. Clone size and the V and J calls come from that table; the DNA yielded D and trimming. This sample is represented by tens of thousands of clones; 85% to 95% of them were singletons. Jointly, the top ten make up about 1% of the sample. CDR1 SGHRS and CDR2 YFSETQ were looked up in the germline V gene. From the cysteine up to the phenylalanine, the CDR3 has a length of 15 residues. Just the 45-base CDR3 DNA is kept, in frame starting at base 1. Compared with germline, V lacks 0 bases and J lacks 6 bases; bases without a gene match: 5.

Donors formed part of the validation cohort, which comprised fewer than 150 subjects and was distinct from the first cohort of 690 or so subjects. The chain was built from TRBV5-1 and TRBJ2-1, with 8 middle bases fitting TRBD1. This TCR came from a woman aged 25 to 39 in good health and CMV-seropositive. Sequencing input: PBMCs. At the DNA level, the sequence is TGCGCCAGCAGCTTGGACAGGGGGATCGGCAATGAGCAGTTCTTC. It specifies CASSLDRGIGNEQFF.